These 17 T cell receptor beta chains were all obtained from the same sample, sequenced in a study of T cells in Graves' hyperthyroidism and ophthalmopathy. Researchers took RNA transcripts and amplified the TCR beta CDR3 regions from them. TCR CDR3 underwent first-round RT-PCR with the HTBI primer set. TCRdb fed the multiplex PCR reads into MiXCR, producing one record per CDR3 protein. The sample carries some 300,000 distinct CDR3 sequences, roughly 15% recorded once. Input material: blood. These TCRs come from a man younger than 40 with Graves' hyperthyroidism.

V and J are TRBV7-3 and TRBJ2-5; TRBD1 might be the D (6 bases). Trimming shortened V by 5 bases and J by 4 bases, and 8 bases separated the two germline ends. CDR3 size: 12 residues. The germline V gene encodes CDR1 SGHTA and CDR2 FQGTGA. The CDR3 DNA reads as TGTGCCAGCAGCATGGACAGAGAGACCCAGTACTTC. This gives the protein CASSMDRETQYF.

In this sample, this clonotype turned up a few times. The chain employs TRBV29-1 and TRBJ2-1; D possibly uses TRBD1 or TRBD2 (6 bases each). CDR3 length: 14 residues. Germline lookup yields CDR1 SQVTM and CDR2 ANQGSEA. V lost 6 bases and J 7 bases, leaving 19 bases between the germline ends. CDR3 in amino acids: CSVAPRGRSNEQFF. The CDR3 region has the DNA TGCAGCGTAGCCCCTCGGGGGCGCAGTAATGAGCAGTTCTTC.

There are many counts of this clonotype. This chain uses TRBV12-3 or TRBV12-4 with TRBJ1-2; 9 nucleotides agree with TRBD1. Losses at the gene ends were 3 bases for V and 10 bases for J; bases not matched to a gene: 18. The CDR3 covers 17 residues. The CDR3 region has the DNA TGTGCCAGCAGTTTGGCTGGTGGGGGAAGACAGGGGGGATCCTACACCTTC. Translation gives CASSLAGGGRQGGSYTF.

This clonotype was seen repeatedly, ten times or more. The rearrangement uses TRBV20-1 and TRBJ2-7; TRBD1 aligns across 7 bases. V gave up 2 bases and J gave up 0 bases; unmatched junction bases: 10. Looked up from germline, CDR1 is DFQATT and CDR2 is SNEGSKA (reference sequence). The CDR3 has 16 residues. Here the CDR3 reads CSARTPRQGSSYEQYF. The DNA of the CDR3 is TGCAGTGCTAGAACCCCCAGACAGGGTAGCTCCTACGAGCAGTACTTC.

This clonotype was seen at least ten times. The chain links TRBV6-1 to TRBJ1-1; possible D gene TRBD1, 6 bases. Germline V gives CDR1 MNHNS, CDR2 SASEGT. Deletions cut 8 bases from V and 10 bases from J, with 17 bases between. The CDR3 runs 12 residues. The chain's CDR3 is CASESRGLGAFF. CDR3 in DNA: TGTGCCAGCGAGAGTAGGGGGTTGGGAGCTTTCTTT.

Ten or more counts support this clonotype. The gene calls are TRBV2 and TRBJ2-1; D perhaps matches TRBD2 (5 bases). The germline CDR1 and CDR2 sequences are SNHLY and FYNNEI. This CDR3 is built from 16 residues. Trimming shortened V by 4 bases and J by 0 bases, and 13 bases separated the two germline ends. Here the CDR3 reads CASSAIGVSSYNEQFF. Written as DNA, the CDR3 is TGTGCCAGCAGTGCGATCGGGGTAAGCTCCTACAATGAGCAGTTCTTC.

This clonotype was seen at least ten times. This chain uses TRBV6-5 with TRBJ1-2, with a tentative D call TRBD1 (6 bases). The V gene lost 0 bases and the J gene lost 8 bases, with 13 bases spanning the gap. Germline CDR1 MNHEY, CDR2 SVGAGI. The CDR3 runs 14 residues. The CDR3 bases are TGTGCCAGCAGTTACTCGACCAGGGGAAGCGGCTACACCTTC. This encodes CASSYSTRGSGYTF.

This clonotype was seen many times. The rearrangement joins TRBV27 to TRBJ2-2; D may correspond to TRBD1 or TRBD2 (6 bases each). Germline values: CDR1 MNHEY, CDR2 SMNVEV (reference sequence). Between the trimmed V and J ends, which lost 6 bases and 8 bases, there was a span of 13 bases. The CDR3 length is 13 residues. CDR3 coding DNA: TGTGCCAGCAGCGGAGGGGGTTGGGGGGAGCTGTTTTTT. This codes for CASSGGGWGELFF.

Regarding this clonotype: One base away lies a much larger clone, so this may be a sequencing read error. The chain employs TRBV3-1 and TRBJ2-2; 13 bases fit TRBD2. The CDR3 is 18 residues long. Germline-derived CDR1 and CDR2 are LGHDT and YNNKEL (reference sequence). V trimming: 4 bases; J trimming: 5 bases; junction bases outside the gene matches: 10. The DNA of the CDR3 is TGTGCCAGCAGCCCCGGGACTAGCGGGACCCACAGGACCGGGGAGCTGTTTTTT. This encodes CASSPGTSGTHRTGELFF. Full variable domain (rest looked up from reference TRBV3-1 and TRBJ2-2): DTAVSQTPKYLVTQMGNDKSIKCEQNLGHDTMYWYKQDSKKFLKIMFSYNNKELIINETVPNRFSPKSPDKAHLNLHINSLELGDSAVYFCASSPGTSGTHRTGELFFGEGSRLTVL.

This clonotype was counted a few times. The CDR3 nucleotides are TGCAGTGCTAGTGGACAGGGGGCGAGGAAATGGTCCTACGAGCAGTACTTC. Protein product: CSASGQGARKWSYEQYF. This sequence joins TRBV20-1 and TRBJ2-7, with 11 nucleotides matching TRBD1. From germline, CDR1 is DFQATT and CDR2 SNEGSKA (reference sequence). The V gene end was trimmed by 3 bases and the J gene end by 1 base; junction bases not matched to a gene: 11. The CDR3 length is 17 residues.

The chain recombines TRBV20-1 with TRBJ1-4, with 8 positions matching TRBD1. This CDR3 spans 13 amino acids. With V trimmed by 5 bases and J by 5 bases, 4 bases remained unmatched. CDR1 and CDR2 (germline): DFQATT, SNEGSKA (reference sequence). CDR3 coding DNA: TGCAGTGCTTCGGGACAGGCAAATGAAAAACTGTTTTTT. Residues: CSASGQANEKLFF.

This sequence joins TRBV29-1 and TRBJ2-1; no clear D gene. Trimming cost V 7 bases and J 0 bases, with 10 bases left between them. This CDR3 comprises 13 residues. Germline V CDR1 and CDR2: SQVTM, ANQGSEA. The CDR3 is CSEQKSSYNEQFF. The CDR3 bases are TGCAGCGAACAGAAGAGCTCCTACAATGAGCAGTTCTTC.

This clonotype was observed at least ten times. This chain connects TRBV6-1 to TRBJ2-5, with D maybe TRBD1 (6 bases). The CDR3 consists of 13 residues. Trimming removed 7 bases from V and 5 bases from J, with 14 bases in between. Germline V lookup: CDR1 MNHNS, CDR2 SASEGT. CDR3 in amino acids: CASTRRRGETQYF. CDR3 nucleotide sequence: TGTGCCAGCACCCGAAGAAGGGGGGAGACCCAGTACTTC.

This clonotype has ten or more counts. The CDR3 loop reads CASSPKVRVNTGELFF. DNA for the CDR3: TGTGCCAGCAGCCCTAAGGTTCGGGTGAACACCGGGGAGCTGTTTTTT. The rearrangement joins TRBV7-8 to TRBJ2-2; D not resolved. V was clipped by 5 bases and J by 1 base, with 14 bases between them. The germline CDR1 and CDR2 sequences are SGHVS and FQNEAQ. This CDR3 spans 16 amino acids.

In its sample, this clonotype was seen a few times. The gene calls are TRBV6-2 or TRBV6-3 and TRBJ1-5, with D possibly TRBD1 on 6 matching bases. CDR1 and CDR2 from the germline V gene are MNHEY and SVGEGT. The CDR3 consists of 15 residues. The ends were cut back, 4 bases at V and 8 bases at J, with 18 bases in the middle. The CDR3 protein is CASSSWTATPKPQHF. DNA of the CDR3: TGTGCCAGCAGTTCCTGGACAGCAACGCCCAAGCCCCAGCATTTT.

This clonotype turned up a few times. The chain uses TRBV19 and TRBJ2-5; 8 nucleotides align to TRBD2. The CDR3 has 14 amino acids. Germline CDR1 is LNHDA and CDR2 is SQIVND (reference sequence). J gave up 5 bases and V 5 bases, and 7 bases lay outside the gene matches. CDR3 residues: CASSPAGARETQYF. CDR3 in DNA: TGTGCCAGTAGTCCAGCGGGAGCCCGCGAGACCCAGTACTTC.

There are a few counts of this clonotype. The chain employs TRBV20-1 and TRBJ2-1; 8 bases line up with TRBD2. V was pared by 6 bases and J by 5 bases, with 9 bases of the junction left unmatched. The germline CDR1 and CDR2 sequences are DFQATT and SNEGSKA (reference sequence). The CDR3 spans 14 residues. CDR3 nucleotide sequence: TGCAGTGCGGAGGGACTAGTTTTCCACAATGAGCAGTTCTTC. Encoded protein: CSAEGLVFHNEQFF.